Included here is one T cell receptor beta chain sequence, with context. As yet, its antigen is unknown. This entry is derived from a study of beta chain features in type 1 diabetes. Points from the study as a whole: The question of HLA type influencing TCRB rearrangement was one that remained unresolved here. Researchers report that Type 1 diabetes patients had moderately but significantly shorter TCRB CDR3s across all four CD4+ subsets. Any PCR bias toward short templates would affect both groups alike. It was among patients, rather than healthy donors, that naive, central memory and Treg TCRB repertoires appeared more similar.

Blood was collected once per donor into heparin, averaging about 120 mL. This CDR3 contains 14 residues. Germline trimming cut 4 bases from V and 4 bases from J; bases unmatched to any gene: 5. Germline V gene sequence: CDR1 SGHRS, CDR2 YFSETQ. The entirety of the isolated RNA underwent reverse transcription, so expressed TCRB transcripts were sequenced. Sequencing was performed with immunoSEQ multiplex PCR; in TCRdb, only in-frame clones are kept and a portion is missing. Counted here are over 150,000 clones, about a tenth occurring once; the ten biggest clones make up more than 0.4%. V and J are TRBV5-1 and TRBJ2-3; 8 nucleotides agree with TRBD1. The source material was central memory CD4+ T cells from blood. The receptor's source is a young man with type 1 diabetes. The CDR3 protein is CASSPTGEADTQYF. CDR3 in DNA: TGCGCCAGCAGCCCGACAGGGGAAGCAGATACGCAGTATTTT.